The source of this TCR beta chain is a study of blood T cell repertoires in COVID-19. Study background: COVID-19 samples, acute and convalescent, were from the United States, Italy and Spain. PBMCs, B-cell-depleted T cells, or T cells provided the cDNA or gDNA that made up the material.

How the authors handled the data: Amplified reference gene primers provided the basis for estimating nucleated cell counts. Clones were sequenced by immunoSEQ multiplex PCR, and TCRdb holds only the in-frame ones, with some missing. V and J calls and clone size are given by that table; D and trimming were obtained from the DNA. The sample shows 79,000 or so clones, 87% of them seen only once. Sequencing was performed on peripheral blood. The TCR was taken from a human donor in a cohort sampled during active COVID-19.

CDR3 coding DNA: TGCGCCAGCAGCGGCACAGGGGGCTCCTACGAGCAGTACTTC. Its translation is CASSGTGGSYEQYF. The genes are TRBV5-1 and TRBJ2-7; 8 bases fit TRBD1. Per germline, CDR1 SGHRS and CDR2 YFSETQ. The CDR3 contains 14 residues. V was pared by 4 bases and J by 0 bases, with 3 bases of the junction left unmatched.